The present T cell receptor (beta chain) was sequenced within a study of response to subunit inactivated influenza vaccine. Study conclusions and caveats: Each seasonal influenza vaccination recruits few new T cells, the authors suggested.

This CDR3 spans 13 amino acids. Per germline, CDR1 SEHNR and CDR2 FQNEAQ (reference sequence). Trimming removed 7 bases from V and 5 bases from J, with 14 bases in between. TCRdb analysed the RT-PCR reads with MiXCR anew, one entry per CDR3 protein. The table has about 620,000 distinct CDR3 sequences, about 11% seen once. The table lists this clonotype with many counts. Antigen: not known. The TCR originated in a man aged 50 to 60 who received an inactivated influenza vaccine. The J gene is TRBJ2-5, the V gene TRBV7-9; perhaps D is TRBD1 or TRBD2 (5 bases each). Sample: PBMCs from blood, taken on the day of vaccination. The CDR3 loop reads CASKKVGDETQYF. The CDR3 nucleotides are TGTGCCAGCAAAAAAGTCGGGGACGAGACCCAGTACTTC.